One sample yielded the 4 T cell receptor beta chains listed below, sequenced in a study of preoperative IRX-2 immunotherapy in early breast cancer. Treatment meaning: preoperative locoregional IRX-2 cytokine immunotherapy. Profiling relied on immunoSEQ multiplex PCR, and the TCRdb table lists in-frame clones only, not all of them. The data show thousands of clones, around 81% seen once. The sample in question was tumor tissue, obtained after IRX-2 immunotherapy. Receptors originate from a human donor with breast cancer.

In the case of this clone: Compared with germline, one end of the junction differs, possibly owing to a read error. The chain has TRBV15 and TRBJ1-2, with 9 bases lining up with TRBD1. The CDR3 totals 15 residues. Germline V lookup: CDR1 LNHNV, CDR2 YYDKDF (reference sequence). The CDR3 protein is CASSLGGDRENGYTF. DNA of the CDR3: TGTGCCAGCAGCTTGGGCGGGGACAGGGAGAACGGCTACACCTTC.

The chain is built from TRBV6-8 and TRBJ1-1, with unresolved D. The CDR3 totals 14 residues. V was pared by 6 bases and J by 2 bases, with 13 bases between. Germline loops: CDR1 MNHGY, CDR2 SAAAGT. This CDR3 is CASSSVGSNTEAFF. CDR3 nucleotides: TGTGCCAGCAGCTCCGTCGGGAGTAACACTGAAGCTTTCTTT.

The chain couples TRBV7-7 to TRBJ1-4, with D hard to call. V was shortened by 3 bases and J by 0 bases, with 20 bases between the two germline ends. Germline values: CDR1 SSHAT, CDR2 FNYEAQ (reference sequence). The CDR3 covers 19 residues. This CDR3 is CASSLSSSQFGPTNEKLFF. DNA of the CDR3: TGTGCCAGCAGCTTGTCTTCGTCTCAGTTCGGGCCAACTAATGAAAAACTGTTTTTT.

Here the CDR3 reads CASSLGLMNTEAFF. The CDR3 DNA reads as TGTGCCAGCAGTTTAGGCCTTATGAACACTGAAGCTTTCTTT. This rearrangement joins TRBV28 to TRBJ1-1; D is undetermined. Germline lookup yields CDR1 MDHEN and CDR2 SYDVKM. This CDR3 region has 14 residues. With 2 bases removed from V and 0 bases from J, the gap between germline ends came to 7 bases.